Each of the 24 T cell receptor beta chains below was sequenced from the same sample in a study of regulatory T cells in long-lasting Graves disease. The TCR beta library used iRepertoire HTBI primers with Arm-PCR amplification of CDR3. TCRdb itself ran the multiplex PCR reads through MiXCR, one entry per CDR3 protein. The data show a few hundred thousand distinct CDR3 sequences, around 20% seen once. Regarding time point: persistent/refractory GD, antithyroid drugs over 5 years with positive TRAb. PBMC RNA served as the TCR library source. The sample in question was peripheral blood mononuclear cells (PBMCs), obtained when the disease was refractory, from a patient treated with antithyroid drugs. The receptors shown here come from a female donor with Graves disease.

The V call is TRBV19, the J call TRBJ1-6; D gene unclear. V was clipped by 7 bases and J by 7 bases, with 11 bases between them. CDR1 is LNHDA, CDR2 SQIVND, per germline (reference sequence). The CDR3 runs to 13 residues. CDR3: CASKRAGNSPLHF. In nucleotides, the CDR3 is TGTGCCAGTAAAAGGGCGGGCAATTCACCCCTCCACTTT.

The chain employs TRBV12-3 or TRBV12-4 and TRBJ2-7; 9 nucleotides line up with TRBD1. The V gene end was trimmed by 6 bases and the J gene end by 7 bases; junction bases not matched to a gene: 13. This CDR3 region has 15 residues. The CDR3: CASSHTGGGIKEQYF. In DNA form, the CDR3 reads TGTGCCAGCAGCCATACAGGGGGCGGTATAAAGGAGCAGTACTTC.

A word on this clonotype: Compared with germline, one end of the junction differs, possibly owing to a read error. The rearrangement uses TRBV20-1 and TRBJ2-5, with no clear D. The CDR3 is 12 residues long. Per the germline V gene, CDR1 is DFQATT and CDR2 is SNEGSKA (reference sequence). CDR3 nucleotide sequence: TGCAGTGCTATGGGTCAAGAGGAGACCCAGTGCTTC. Amino acids: CSAMGQEETQCF.

This clonotype has a count of ten or more. The chain recombines TRBV2 with TRBJ1-1, with a tentative D call TRBD1 (5 bases). V lost 7 bases and J lost 4, with 34 bases in between. This CDR3 has 20 residues. The germline V gene has CDR1 SNHLY and CDR2 FYNNEI. CDR3 residues: CASIGGGGPASFEDSTEAFF. The CDR3 nucleotides are TGTGCCAGCATCGGGGGGGGAGGACCCGCTAGTTTCGAGGATAGCACTGAAGCTTTCTTT.

Points on this clonotype: One end of the junction is discordant with germline, which a read error may explain. This chain links TRBV19 with TRBJ1-2, with D perhaps matching TRBD1 (6 bases). The CDR3 sequence is 15 residues long. From germline, CDR1 is LNHDA and CDR2 SQIVND (reference sequence). In DNA form, the CDR3 reads TGTGCCAATAGGGAGGCCAGGGGAACTAACTACGGCTACACCTTC. It is translated as CANREARGTNYGYTF.

This clonotype showed up many times. This chain uses TRBV30 with TRBJ1-2, with 7 nucleotides matching TRBD1. J lost 6 bases, V lost 2 bases, and 6 bases had no gene match. Germline CDR1 and CDR2: GTSNPN and SVGIG (reference sequence). The CDR3 sequence is 13 residues long. CDR3 in amino acids: CAWSQQRGHGYTF. CDR3 DNA: TGTGCCTGGAGTCAACAGAGGGGGCATGGCTACACCTTC.

This clonotype has only a few counts. This rearrangement joins TRBV18 to TRBJ1-1; D is perhaps TRBD1 (6 bases). The V end lost 3 bases, the J end lost 2 bases, and 10 bases lay between the germline ends. This CDR3 spans 14 amino acids. The germline V gene has CDR1 KGHSH and CDR2 LQKENI. CDR3 coding DNA: TGTGCCAGCTCACCGTGGGACACCAACACTGAAGCTTTCTTT. Translating it yields CASSPWDTNTEAFF.

The chain carries TRBV20-1 and TRBJ1-5, with D possibly being TRBD1 (5 bases). CDR1 and CDR2 (germline): DFQATT, SNEGSKA (reference sequence). The CDR3 has 16 amino acids. Trimming cost V 6 bases and J 0 bases, with 18 bases left between them. CDR3 residues: CSATSGGIHSNQPQHF. The CDR3, as DNA: TGCAGTGCCACATCCGGGGGTATACATAGCAATCAGCCCCAGCATTTT.

V and J are TRBV2 and TRBJ2-1; D unclear. V dropped 4 bases and J dropped 2 bases, with 9 bases sitting between them. The CDR3 loop spans 14 amino acids. Germline lookup yields CDR1 SNHLY and CDR2 FYNNEI. DNA of the CDR3: TGTGCCAGCAGTGTAGACTTACCCTACAATGAGCAGTTCTTC. This gives the protein CASSVDLPYNEQFF.

The chain has TRBV12-3 or TRBV12-4 and TRBJ2-2; 8 nucleotides line up with TRBD1. The CDR3 consists of 14 residues. J was trimmed by 4 bases and V by 7 bases; bases with no gene match: 5. The CDR3 DNA follows: TGTGCCAGCATCATGACAGGGGTCACCGGGGAGCTGTTTTTT. Translation: CASIMTGVTGELFF.

This clonotype came up many times. The chain has TRBV7-7 and TRBJ2-7; TRBD2 is a possible D gene (6 bases). This CDR3 region has 15 residues. The V end was cut by 5 bases, the J end by 2 bases, with 16 bases between. Germline assignment: CDR1 SSHAT and CDR2 FNYEAQ (reference sequence). The CDR3 spells CASSPGGRGPYEQYF. The DNA for the CDR3 is TGTGCCAGCAGCCCCGGCGGGCGGGGACCCTACGAGCAGTACTTC.

This chain links TRBV29-1 with TRBJ1-2, with D uncertain. V was clipped by 2 bases and J by 7 bases, with 11 bases between them. CDR1 and CDR2 from the germline V gene are SQVTM and ANQGSEA. The CDR3 has 12 amino acids. In DNA form, the CDR3 reads TGCAGCGTTGAACAACAAGAGGCTGGCTACACCTTC. Protein sequence: CSVEQQEAGYTF.

The chain is built from TRBV6-2 or TRBV6-3 and TRBJ1-5; no reliable D call. This CDR3 comprises 16 residues. In germline, CDR1 is MNHEY, CDR2 SVGEGT. V was pared by 2 bases and J by 1 base, with 12 bases between. This CDR3 is CASSYPGLGSNQPQHF. CDR3 in DNA: TGTGCCAGCAGTTACCCGGGGTTGGGGAGCAATCAGCCCCAGCATTTT.

In this sample, this clonotype turned up a few times. The J gene is TRBJ2-7, the V gene TRBV9; D is unresolved. The V gene lost 0 bases and the J gene lost 2 bases, with 12 bases spanning the gap. The CDR3 is made up of 15 amino acids. The germline gives CDR1 SGDLS, CDR2 YYNGEE. The CDR3 sequence: CASSVGAEAPYEQYF. DNA for the CDR3: TGTGCCAGCAGCGTAGGGGCCGAGGCACCCTACGAGCAGTACTTC.

This clonotype was counted between two and nine times. The chain uses TRBV20-1 and TRBJ2-5, with 9 bases identical to TRBD1. Germline assignment: CDR1 DFQATT and CDR2 SNEGSKA (reference sequence). J lost 3 bases, V lost 7 bases, and 3 bases had no gene match. The CDR3 runs 12 residues. The CDR3 loop reads CSVRDREETQYF. CDR3 nucleotides: TGCAGTGTTCGGGACAGGGAAGAGACCCAGTACTTC.

This clonotype was observed a few times. The chain couples TRBV20-1 to TRBJ2-7, with D uncertain. CDR1 DFQATT and CDR2 SNEGSKA come from the germline V gene (reference sequence). V dropped 5 bases and J dropped 2 bases, with 13 bases sitting between them. This CDR3 has 13 residues. CDR3 in amino acids: CSAGSVNTYEQYF. CDR3 DNA sequence: TGCAGTGCTGGGTCGGTAAACACCTACGAGCAGTACTTC.

This sequence joins TRBV6-1 and TRBJ2-7; D is undetermined. Trimming left V 2 bases short and J 4 bases short, with 6 bases between. Germline assignment: CDR1 MNHNS and CDR2 SASEGT. CDR3 length equals 12 residues. CDR3 bases: TGTGCCAGCAGTGAATCCCCATACGAGCAGTACTTC. Protein sequence: CASSESPYEQYF.

Only one count was recorded for this clonotype. The J gene is TRBJ2-7, the V gene TRBV27; 9 bases fit TRBD1. V gave up 5 bases and J gave up 3 bases; unmatched junction bases: 8. The CDR3 covers 15 residues. CDR1 and CDR2 from the germline V gene are MNHEY and SMNVEV (reference sequence). The CDR3 DNA is TGTGCCAGCAGTGGATTCGGGACAGGGCTCTACGAGCAGTACTTC. It translates to CASSGFGTGLYEQYF.

This rearrangement joins TRBV5-1 to TRBJ2-5; 8 positions agree with TRBD1. Germline values: CDR1 SGHRS, CDR2 YFSETQ. This CDR3 has 14 residues. The V gene end was trimmed by 3 bases and the J gene end by 4 bases; junction bases not matched to a gene: 5. CDR3 sequence: CASSSGQDVETQYF. The CDR3 bases are TGCGCCAGCAGCTCGGGACAGGACGTAGAGACCCAGTACTTC.

In this sample, this clonotype turned up many times. The chain combines TRBV28 with TRBJ1-1; 7 nucleotides line up with TRBD1. Germline V lookup: CDR1 MDHEN, CDR2 SYDVKM. The CDR3 extends over 14 amino acids. The J segment lost 1 base and the V segment lost 4 bases, leaving 3 bases of the junction unmatched. The chain's CDR3 is CASSSTGRNTEAFF. The CDR3 nucleotides read TGTGCCAGCAGTTCGACAGGGAGGAACACTGAAGCTTTCTTT.

The rearrangement joins TRBV5-6 to TRBJ2-7; D possibly matches TRBD1 or TRBD2 (5 bases each). The V gene's germline CDR1 is SGHDT and CDR2 YYEEEE. The V end lost 4 bases, the J end lost 1 base, and 18 bases lay between the germline ends. The CDR3 extends over 16 amino acids. The CDR3 region is CASSLETGGGSYEQYF. CDR3 DNA: TGTGCCAGCAGCCTAGAGACGGGTGGGGGTTCCTACGAGCAGTACTTC.

There are many counts of this clonotype. The V and J genes are TRBV3-1 and TRBJ2-5; the D gene is possibly TRBD2 (6 bases). The V end was cut by 3 bases, the J end by 5 bases, with 16 bases between. The CDR3 runs 15 residues. Germline CDR1 LGHDT, CDR2 YNNKEL (reference sequence). This chain's CDR3 is CASSQYRERTETQYF. CDR3 coding DNA: TGTGCCAGCAGCCAGTACCGGGAGAGGACGGAGACCCAGTACTTC.

This clonotype was seen ten or more times. This chain uses TRBV20-1 with TRBJ2-5; TRBD2 aligns across 13 bases. Germline V lookup: CDR1 DFQATT, CDR2 SNEGSKA (reference sequence). The CDR3 has 18 residues. The V segment lost 3 bases and the J segment 5 bases; nucleotides outside the gene matches: 15. CDR3 bases: TGCAGTGCTAGCCCTGCCCTACTAGCGGGAGGGCCAGGGGAGACCCAGTACTTC. Translating it yields CSASPALLAGGPGETQYF.

The chain couples TRBV20-1 to TRBJ2-3; 11 nucleotides match TRBD2. The CDR3 is made up of 15 amino acids. V was clipped by 5 bases and J by 3 bases; unmatched bases: 7. Germline-derived CDR1 and CDR2 are DFQATT and SNEGSKA (reference sequence). DNA of the CDR3: TGCAGTGCTCGAAATAGCGGGAGGGGAACAGATACGCAGTATTTT. Encoded protein: CSARNSGRGTDTQYF.